This entry lists 9 T cell receptor beta chains sequenced from one sample in a study of blood T cell repertoires in COVID-19. Profiling relied on immunoSEQ multiplex PCR, and the TCRdb table lists in-frame clones only, not all of them. This sample yields roughly 150,000 clones, of which over 70% are seen a single time; about 5.7% belongs to the top ten. The specimen sequenced was PBMCs or T cells enriched from blood (not recorded which). These receptors all stem from a middle-aged woman with acute COVID-19.

The V and J genes are TRBV12-3 or TRBV12-4 and TRBJ1-2; D ambiguous. This CDR3 region has 13 residues. Trimming pared 5 bases from V and 6 bases from J, leaving 13 bases between. The DNA for the CDR3 is TGTGCCAGCAGTCCCCTAATCCTGGATGGCTACACCTTC. Amino acids: CASSPLILDGYTF.

The rearrangement uses TRBV10-3 and TRBJ2-7, with D unclear. V gave up 2 bases and J gave up 1 base, with 6 bases separating them. Germline-derived CDR1 and CDR2 are ENHRY and SYGVKD. CDR3 length equals 13 residues. Written as DNA, the CDR3 is TGTGCCATCAGTGAGACCAGATCCTACGAGCAGTACTTC. It specifies CAISETRSYEQYF.

The chain is built from TRBV29-1 and TRBJ2-1; TRBD2 agrees at 7 bases. The CDR3 is 16 amino acids. Germline V gene sequence: CDR1 SQVTM, CDR2 ANQGSEA. J gave up 7 bases and V 2 bases, and 14 bases lay outside the gene matches. DNA for the CDR3: TGCAGCGTTGAAAGCGGGGACTGGACCCCAGTAAATGAGCAGTTCTTC. This sequence encodes CSVESGDWTPVNEQFF.

This clone has just a few counts. The CDR3 DNA reads TGTGCCAGCAGTGAAGGGCCGGAGGATGGTAAAGATACGCAGTATTTT. Protein sequence: CASSEGPEDGKDTQYF. J is TRBJ2-3 and V is TRBV6-4, with a possible D match to TRBD2 (5 bases). V lost 3 bases, J lost 5 bases, and 18 bases lay in between. Per germline, CDR1 MRHNA and CDR2 SNTAGT. The CDR3 is made up of 16 amino acids.

The chain is built from TRBV5-1 and TRBJ2-1; D unclear. The V gene's germline CDR1 is SGHRS and CDR2 YFSETQ. The CDR3 spans 16 residues. V dropped 2 bases and J dropped 0 bases, with 12 bases sitting between them. The CDR3 region is CASSFGPPPSYNEQFF. For the CDR3, the DNA is TGCGCCAGCAGCTTTGGGCCCCCCCCCTCCTACAATGAGCAGTTCTTC.

The J gene is TRBJ2-7, the V gene TRBV5-6; D is unclear. The V gene's germline CDR1 is SGHDT and CDR2 YYEEEE. V lost 0 bases, J lost 2 bases, and 12 bases lay in between. The CDR3 loop spans 15 amino acids. The CDR3 protein is CASSLAPVEAYEQYF. In DNA, the CDR3 is TGTGCCAGCAGCTTGGCCCCCGTCGAGGCCTACGAGCAGTACTTC.

The CDR3 DNA follows: TGTGCCAGCAGCCAAGTCCCACAGGGGCTAGAGAAACTGTTTTTT. This gives the protein CASSQVPQGLEKLFF. The V call is TRBV4-2, the J call TRBJ1-4; 7 nucleotides align to TRBD1. Germline-derived CDR1 and CDR2 are LGHNA and YNFKEQ. The CDR3 extends over 15 amino acids. V gave up 1 base and J gave up 11 bases; unmatched junction bases: 10.

Concerning this clone itself: Other DNA sequences in this sample translate to the same CDR3. V gene TRBV19 combines with J gene TRBJ2-2; D is possibly TRBD2 (6 bases). This CDR3 has 15 residues. V lost 3 bases and J 5 bases, leaving 13 bases between the germline ends. Per the germline V gene, CDR1 is LNHDA and CDR2 is SQIVND (reference sequence). CDR3 region: CASSIGGSRTGELFF. CDR3 in DNA: TGTGCCAGTAGTATTGGAGGGAGTCGGACCGGGGAGCTGTTTTTT.

This chain joins TRBV5-6 and TRBJ1-6, with a possible D match to TRBD1 (6 bases). The CDR3 spans 18 residues. Trimming cost V 4 bases and J 7 bases, with 24 bases left between them. From germline, CDR1 is SGHDT and CDR2 YYEEEE. The CDR3 bases are TGTGCCAGCAGCATGAGGATGAGACAGGCAGAAATGAATTCACCCCTCCACTTT. Translating gives CASSMRMRQAEMNSPLHF.